This T cell receptor (beta chain) was profiled in a study of radiotherapy plus CTLA-4 blockade in lung cancer. Regarding the study as a whole: Blood-borne expansion of tumor-derived TCR clones followed radiotherapy plus ipilimumab.

This table comes from immunoSEQ multiplex PCR, and its TCRdb copy is limited to in-frame clones, with some not included. The top ten hold approximately 2.6% of the sample, which has 40,000 to 55,000 clones, 60% to 80% seen once. Comment on this clone: Its antigen is not known.

The length of the CDR3 is 15 residues. From germline, CDR1 is KGHSH and CDR2 LQKENI. Trimming shortened V by 2 bases and J by 2 bases, and 13 bases separated the two germline ends. Each patient with chemo-refractory metastatic non-small-cell lung cancer was treated with focal radiation plus CTLA-4 blockade using ipilimumab. The J gene is TRBJ2-7, the V gene TRBV18; weak D call: TRBD2 (7 bases). This specimen was peripheral blood, taken from a patient treated with radiotherapy plus ipilimumab. The TCR sequence derives from a human donor with non-small cell lung cancer whose response to radiotherapy plus ipilimumab could not be evaluated. The chain's CDR3 is CASSPDAGAAYEQYF. CDR3 bases: TGTGCCAGCTCACCAGACGCGGGGGCGGCCTACGAGCAGTACTTC.